Below, 21 T cell receptor beta chains from the same sample are listed, as sequenced in a study of blood T cell repertoires in COVID-19. Sequencing was performed with immunoSEQ multiplex PCR; in TCRdb, only in-frame clones are kept and a portion is missing. The sample records some 200,000 clones, roughly 77% being singletons. Sequencing input: PBMCs or T cells enriched from blood (not recorded which). Receptors were obtained from a man aged 35 to 55 who had recovered from COVID-19.

Written as DNA, the CDR3 is TGTGCCAGCAGCCCTCGGACAGGGGGCGACACCGGGGAGCTGTTTTTT. It specifies CASSPRTGGDTGELFF. V gene TRBV7-2 combines with J gene TRBJ2-2, with 11 bases identical to TRBD1. This CDR3 comprises 16 residues. After removal of 5 bases from V and 3 bases from J, the junction contained 5 bases not matched to a gene. Germline V gene sequence: CDR1 SGHTA, CDR2 FQGNSA. The full variable domain, completed using reference TRBV7-2 and TRBJ2-2, is GAGVSQSPSNKVTEKGKDVELRCDPISGHTALYWYRQSLGQGLEFLIYFQGNSAPDKSGLPSDRFSAERTGGSVSTLTIQRTQQEDSAVYLCASSPRTGGDTGELFFGEGSRLTVL.

This chain joins TRBV19 and TRBJ1-2; 7 bases map to TRBD1. This CDR3 has 15 amino acids. Germline V lookup: CDR1 LNHDA, CDR2 SQIVND (reference sequence). V shed 1 base and J 6 bases; nucleotides not matched to a gene: 8. The DNA of the CDR3 is TGTGCCAGTAGTATAGTTACGCGGGACAGTAATGGCTACACCTTC. This encodes CASSIVTRDSNGYTF.

The chain is built from TRBV2 and TRBJ2-3; 14 positions match TRBD2. V was clipped by 5 bases and J by 5 bases; unmatched bases: 6. Germline CDR1 SNHLY, CDR2 FYNNEI. CDR3 length: 16 amino acids. Written as DNA, the CDR3 is TGTGCCAGCAGTTCGACTAGCGGGGGGGCCCGAGATACGCAGTATTTT. Amino acid sequence: CASSSTSGGARDTQYF.

This clone turned up a few times. V and J are TRBV14 and TRBJ2-1, with a weak D call TRBD1 (6 bases). The germline gives CDR1 SGHDN, CDR2 FVKESK. The V and J ends lost 6 bases and 4 bases respectively, with 19 bases between them. CDR3 length: 16 residues. Written as DNA, the CDR3 is TGTGCCAGCAGTCACAGGGCAAGTCTCCGTTACAATGAGCAGTTCTTC. Residues: CASSHRASLRYNEQFF. Full variable domain (outside the CDR3, taken from reference TRBV14 and TRBJ2-1): EAGVTQFPSHSVIEKGQTVTLRCDPISGHDNLYWYRRVMGKEIKFLLHFVKESKQDESGMPNNRFLAERTGGTYSTLKVQPAELEDSGVYFCASSHRASLRYNEQFFGPGTRLTVL.

The rearrangement joins TRBV7-3 to TRBJ2-5; D remains unclear. The CDR3 spans 14 residues. Trimming took off 1 base at V and 5 bases at J, with 11 bases between the two ends. Germline V gene data show CDR1 as SGHTA and CDR2 as FQGTGA. DNA of the CDR3: TGTGCCAGCAGCTTAAATGGCTTATGGGAGACCCAGTACTTC. Translation: CASSLNGLWETQYF.

V is TRBV7-9 and J is TRBJ1-4; D might be TRBD1 (5 bases). The CDR3 length is 13 residues. The ends were cut back, 5 bases at V and 10 bases at J, with 14 bases in the middle. CDR1 and CDR2 from the germline V gene are SEHNR and FQNEAQ (reference sequence). In DNA form, the CDR3 reads TGTGCCAGCAGCCCCTGGGGGGGGAGAAAACTGTTTTTT. This codes for CASSPWGGRKLFF.

This clone occurred once. This chain connects TRBV6-5 to TRBJ1-2; D is perhaps TRBD1 (6 bases). V was trimmed by 2 bases and J by 5 bases, leaving 12 bases between them. Germline V gene sequence: CDR1 MNHEY, CDR2 SVGAGI. This CDR3 comprises 14 residues. CDR3 bases: TGTGCCAGCAGTTACCAGGGGCAGATTTATGGCTACACCTTC. It translates to CASSYQGQIYGYTF.

The gene calls are TRBV9 and TRBJ1-3; D is undetermined. The CDR3 has 14 residues. Between the trimmed V and J ends, which lost 2 bases and 2 bases, there was a span of 8 bases. Germline CDR1 and CDR2: SGDLS and YYNGEE. The CDR3 bases are TGTGCCAGCAGCGTTCTGGGCACTGGAAACACCATATATTTT. Protein product: CASSVLGTGNTIYF.

This clone was counted a few times. The chain has TRBV11-2 and TRBJ2-7, with a tentative D call TRBD1 (6 bases). Trimming took 5 bases from V and 7 from J, leaving 21 bases between them. CDR1 and CDR2 (germline): SGHAT, FQNNGV. The CDR3 consists of 15 residues. CDR3 in DNA: TGTGCCAGCAGCCCGACACAGGGAGTGGCAACGGAGCAGTACTTC. This encodes CASSPTQGVATEQYF.

Here the CDR3 reads CASSAGQYGYTF. In nucleotides, the CDR3 is TGCGCCAGCAGCGCGGGACAGTATGGCTACACCTTC. This chain connects TRBV5-1 to TRBJ1-2, with 7 bases lining up with TRBD1. Germline CDR1 and CDR2: SGHRS and YFSETQ. V shed 4 bases, J shed 5 bases, and the junction held 2 bases outside the gene matches. This CDR3 spans 12 amino acids.

The V and J genes are TRBV7-9 and TRBJ2-7, with a weak D call TRBD2 (6 bases). The germline V gene encodes CDR1 SEHNR and CDR2 FQNEAQ (reference sequence). The CDR3 loop spans 15 amino acids. V dropped 4 bases and J dropped 7 bases, with 20 bases sitting between them. CDR3 amino acids: CASSSGPGGPGEQYF. DNA for the CDR3: TGTGCCAGCAGCTCAGGGCCCGGAGGGCCGGGAGAGCAGTACTTC.

This clone has just a few counts. This chain uses TRBV19 with TRBJ1-5; tentatively, D is TRBD1 (5 bases). Germline V gene data show CDR1 as LNHDA and CDR2 as SQIVND (reference sequence). CDR3 length equals 15 residues. With 4 bases removed from V and 0 bases from J, the gap between germline ends came to 10 bases. The CDR3 bases are TGTGCCAGTAGTAAGGGGCGGTTTAGCAATCAGCCCCAGCATTTT. Its translation: CASSKGRFSNQPQHF.

The CDR3 loop reads CASSSFGSTGNIQYF. The CDR3 bases are TGTGCCAGCAGTTCCTTCGGGAGTACGGGAAACATTCAGTACTTC. The V gene is TRBV27, the J gene TRBJ2-4; TRBD2 is a possible D gene (6 bases). With 4 bases removed from V and 6 bases from J, the gap between germline ends came to 16 bases. Germline V gene lookup returns CDR1 MNHEY and CDR2 SMNVEV (reference sequence). CDR3 length equals 15 residues.

The J gene is TRBJ1-2, the V gene TRBV24-1; TRBD1 matches at 11 bases. The CDR3 runs 16 residues. Trimming at V came to 1 base and at J to 4 bases, leaving 4 bases not matched to a gene. Per germline, CDR1 KGHDR and CDR2 SFDVKD. CDR3 residues: CATSDFGTGGGYGYTF. CDR3 coding DNA: TGTGCCACCAGTGATTTCGGGACAGGGGGAGGCTATGGCTACACCTTC.

The rearrangement joins TRBV30 to TRBJ2-2, with 7 bases aligning to TRBD1. Per the germline V gene, CDR1 is GTSNPN and CDR2 is SVGIG (reference sequence). After removal of 4 bases from V and 1 base from J, the junction contained 9 bases not matched to a gene. This CDR3 has 16 amino acids. The DNA for the CDR3 is TGTGCCTGGACTTGGCCGGGACAGAGGAACACCGGGGAGCTGTTTTTT. As protein: CAWTWPGQRNTGELFF.

The V call is TRBV24-1, the J call TRBJ1-5; maybe TRBD1 (5 bases). The CDR3 is 12 amino acids. Germline V gene data show CDR1 as KGHDR and CDR2 as SFDVKD. The V end was cut by 2 bases, the J end by 11 bases, with 9 bases between. CDR3 nucleotides: TGTGCCACCAGTGATTCAAAAGGGGCCCAGCATTTT. This sequence encodes CATSDSKGAQHF.

The chain is built from TRBV19 and TRBJ2-2; D unresolved. V gave up 3 bases and J gave up 4 bases, with 9 bases separating them. The CDR3 has 14 amino acids. Germline V gene lookup returns CDR1 LNHDA and CDR2 SQIVND (reference sequence). Written as DNA, the CDR3 is TGTGCCAGTAGTATTGGAGCCGGCACCGGGGAGCTGTTTTTT. Its protein product is CASSIGAGTGELFF. Together with reference TRBV19 and TRBJ2-2, the CDR3 gives the full variable domain: DGGITQSPKYLFRKEGQNVTLSCEQNLNHDAMYWYRQDPGQGLRLIYYSQIVNDFQKGDIAEGYSVSREKKESFPLTVTSAQKNPTAFYLCASSIGAGTGELFFGEGSRLTVL.

CDR3 nucleotides: TGTGCCAGCAGTCGTGGGGCAGCTACTGAAGCTTTCTTT. Its translation is CASSRGAATEAFF. The genes are TRBV2 and TRBJ1-1; possible D gene TRBD1, 5 bases. Trimming left V 5 bases short and J 5 bases short, with 12 bases between. In germline, CDR1 is SNHLY, CDR2 FYNNEI. CDR3 length equals 13 residues.

J is TRBJ2-1 and V is TRBV11-2, with D perhaps matching TRBD1 (7 bases). In germline, CDR1 is SGHAT, CDR2 FQNNGV. This CDR3 is built from 15 residues. With 5 bases removed from V and 6 bases from J, the gap between germline ends came to 17 bases. The CDR3 loop is CASSHLRGAGNEQFF. CDR3 coding DNA: TGTGCCAGCAGCCATCTCAGGGGGGCCGGCAATGAGCAGTTCTTC.

For this clone: A much larger clone lies one base from this, so it may be a read error. The genes are TRBV7-6 and TRBJ2-7; no clear D gene. V was pared by 4 bases and J by 2 bases, with 3 bases between. Germline assignment: CDR1 SGHVS and CDR2 FNYEAQ. This CDR3 comprises 11 residues. The CDR3 here is CASSSAYEQYF. The CDR3 coding sequence is TGTGCCAGCAGCTCCGCCTACGAGCAGTACTTC.

In nucleotides, the CDR3 is TGTGCCAGCGGGGCAGGGGCAAATAATTCACCCCTCCACTTT. It translates to CASGAGANNSPLHF. V is TRBV2 and J is TRBJ1-6, with a possible D match to TRBD1 (6 bases). Germline assignment: CDR1 SNHLY and CDR2 FYNNEI. This CDR3 spans 14 amino acids. V lost 8 bases and J lost 5, with 13 bases in between.